Listed here are 20 T cell receptor beta chains from one sample, sequenced in a study of blood T cell repertoires in COVID-19. The method was immunoSEQ multiplex PCR; TCRdb's version includes in-frame clones alone and lacks a portion of them. The table lists 60,000 to 65,000 clones, approximately 80% of them singletons. Sequenced sample: peripheral blood. These receptors all come from a woman older than 75 with acute or convalescent COVID-19.

The chain uses TRBV18 and TRBJ1-4; TRBD1 agrees at 7 bases. Germline values: CDR1 KGHSH, CDR2 LQKENI. The CDR3 has 15 amino acids. V gave up 2 bases and J gave up 6 bases; unmatched junction bases: 6. CDR3 sequence reads: CASSPLTGRDEKLFF. As DNA, the CDR3 is TGTGCCAGCTCACCATTGACAGGGCGGGATGAAAAACTGTTTTTT.

This clone was seen only once. The V and J genes are TRBV7-9 and TRBJ1-4; D gene uncertain. This CDR3 is 14 amino acids long. The V and J ends lost 5 bases and 10 bases respectively, with 17 bases between them. Germline lookup yields CDR1 SEHNR and CDR2 FQNEAQ (reference sequence). CDR3 residues: CASSVGSEVRKLFF. DNA for the CDR3: TGTGCCAGCAGCGTCGGGTCGGAGGTCCGAAAACTGTTTTTT.

The genes are TRBV28 and TRBJ1-2; 8 bases line up with TRBD1. With V trimmed by 4 bases and J by 8 bases, 12 bases remained unmatched. This CDR3 spans 15 amino acids. Looked up from germline, CDR1 is MDHEN and CDR2 is SYDVKM. CDR3: CASSSSVGQGGGYTF. The CDR3 DNA reads as TGTGCCAGCAGTTCCTCCGTCGGACAGGGTGGCGGCTACACCTTC.

The chain recombines TRBV7-2 with TRBJ2-7; no firm D call. CDR3 length: 14 residues. Germline V CDR1 and CDR2: SGHTA, FQGNSA. The V end lost 5 bases, the J end lost 0 bases, and 11 bases lay between the germline ends. CDR3 in DNA: TGTGCCAGCAGCCTCGCGGCGGCCTCCTACGAGCAGTACTTC. It is translated as CASSLAAASYEQYF.

This clone was counted only a few times. The chain is built from TRBV15 and TRBJ2-7; no firm D call. Trimming cost V 0 bases and J 3 bases, with 6 bases left between them. The CDR3 is 13 amino acids. Germline V gene lookup returns CDR1 LNHNV and CDR2 YYDKDF (reference sequence). The CDR3 reads CATSRESGYEQYF. The CDR3 DNA sequence: TGTGCCACCAGCAGAGAGTCAGGCTACGAGCAGTACTTC. The whole variable domain, remainder taken from reference TRBV15 and TRBJ2-7, is DAMVIQNPRYQVTQFGKPVTLSCSQTLNHNVMYWYQQKSSQAPKLLFHYYDKDFNNEADTPDNFQSRRPNTSFCFLDIRSPGLGDTAMYLCATSRESGYEQYFGPGTRLTVT.

The chain uses TRBV18 and TRBJ2-5; 11 bases fit TRBD1. Germline values: CDR1 KGHSH, CDR2 LQKENI. V shed 2 bases, J shed 3 bases, and the junction held 2 bases outside the gene matches. This CDR3 comprises 15 residues. CDR3 sequence (DNA): TGTGCCAGCTCACCAAGGACAGGGGGCAAAGAGACCCAGTACTTC. It encodes CASSPRTGGKETQYF.

This chain connects TRBV28 to TRBJ1-5, with D perhaps TRBD1 (5 bases). CDR1 and CDR2 (germline): MDHEN, SYDVKM. The CDR3 loop spans 15 amino acids. Trimming removed 2 bases at V and 0 bases at J, with 8 bases between. The CDR3 DNA reads as TGTGCCAGCAGTTTAAGACAGACTAGCAATCAGCCCCAGCATTTT. Protein product: CASSLRQTSNQPQHF.

As to this clone: This same CDR3 is encoded by further DNA sequences in the sample. The chain recombines TRBV9 with TRBJ2-5; weak D call: TRBD2 (6 bases). The V gene lost 5 bases and the J gene lost 9 bases, with 20 bases spanning the gap. Germline lookup yields CDR1 SGDLS and CDR2 YYNGEE. The CDR3 is made up of 14 amino acids. The CDR3 sequence: CASSEGLGGGAQYF. Written as DNA, the CDR3 is TGTGCCAGCAGTGAGGGGTTGGGGGGTGGCGCCCAGTACTTC.

The rearrangement uses TRBV4-1 and TRBJ1-6; D may be TRBD1 (6 bases). The CDR3 runs 14 residues. Trimming took off 4 bases at V and 7 bases at J, with 11 bases between the two ends. Germline CDR1 reads MGHRA; CDR2 reads YSYEKL. The CDR3, as DNA: TGCGCCAGCAGCCGACAGGTTTCGAATTCACCCCTCCACTTT. It encodes CASSRQVSNSPLHF.

This clone was picked up many times. The genes are TRBV7-9 and TRBJ2-7; perhaps TRBD1 as D (6 bases). Germline CDR1 SEHNR, CDR2 FQNEAQ (reference sequence). With 7 bases removed from V and 0 bases from J, the gap between germline ends came to 10 bases. The CDR3 contains 13 residues. The CDR3 loop is CASTDRSSYEQYF. Written as DNA, the CDR3 is TGTGCCAGCACCGACAGGTCCTCCTACGAGCAGTACTTC.

This clone was counted only a few times. V usage is TRBV7-6 and J usage is TRBJ2-5, with a possible D match to TRBD1 (5 bases). Deletions cut 1 base from V and 2 bases from J, with 14 bases between. The CDR3 has 16 amino acids. Germline V lookup: CDR1 SGHVS, CDR2 FNYEAQ. Here the CDR3 DNA reads TGTGCCAGCAGCTTAGACGGACACTTGATTCAAGAGACCCAGTACTTC. Its protein product is CASSLDGHLIQETQYF. Variable domain in full (rest from reference TRBV7-6 and TRBJ2-5): GAGVSQSPRYKVTKRGQDVALRCDPISGHVSLYWYRQALGQGPEFLTYFNYEAQQDKSGLPNDRFSAERPEGSISTLTIQRTEQRDSAMYRCASSLDGHLIQETQYFGPGTRLLVL.

CDR3 DNA: TGTGCCAGCAGTTTCGGGGATTACGAGCAGTACTTC. This translates into CASSFGDYEQYF. The chain recombines TRBV28 with TRBJ2-7; D perhaps matches TRBD2 (5 bases). CDR1 and CDR2 from the germline V gene are MDHEN and SYDVKM. V lost 3 bases, J lost 4 bases, and 7 bases lay in between. This CDR3 has 12 amino acids.

The chain joins TRBV4-1 to TRBJ2-7, with 9 nucleotides matching TRBD2. This CDR3 contains 16 residues. V lost 1 base and J lost 2; bases outside the gene matches: 6. Germline loops: CDR1 MGHRA, CDR2 YSYEKL. This CDR3 is CASSQAALAGTYEQYF. DNA for the CDR3: TGCGCCAGCAGCCAAGCGGCACTAGCGGGTACCTACGAGCAGTACTTC.

The chain uses TRBV6-1 and TRBJ2-7; possible D gene TRBD2, 7 bases. V dropped 3 bases and J dropped 3 bases, with 15 bases sitting between them. Germline V gene data show CDR1 as MNHNS and CDR2 as SASEGT. CDR3 length: 15 amino acids. CDR3 sequence: CASSEGGTLNYEQYF. CDR3 coding DNA: TGTGCCAGCAGTGAGGGAGGGACACTTAACTACGAGCAGTACTTC.

The chain recombines TRBV2 with TRBJ1-1, with D unresolved. This CDR3 is 13 amino acids long. V lost 7 bases and J lost 4, with 13 bases in between. Germline V lookup: CDR1 SNHLY, CDR2 FYNNEI. The CDR3 protein is CASKVDRGTEAFF. The CDR3 DNA reads TGTGCCAGCAAAGTGGATCGGGGCACTGAAGCTTTCTTT. The full variable domain, in which reference TRBV2 and TRBJ1-1 provide the parts outside the CDR3, is EPEVTQTPSHQVTQMGQEVILRCVPISNHLYFYWYRQILGQKVEFLVSFYNNEISEKSEIFDDQFSVERPDGSNFTLKIRSTKLEDSAMYFCASKVDRGTEAFFGQGTRLTVV.

The V and J genes are TRBV6-1 and TRBJ1-2, with 7 bases that match TRBD1. V lost 7 bases to trimming and J lost 0 bases; unmatched junction nucleotides: 8. Germline CDR1 and CDR2: MNHNS and SASEGT. The CDR3 is made up of 15 amino acids. CDR3 nucleotides: TGTGCCAGCAACCTGGGACAGACCCCTAACTATGGCTACACCTTC. It yields the protein CASNLGQTPNYGYTF.

The V call is TRBV3-1 (or the pseudogene TRBV3-2), the J call TRBJ2-3; D may be TRBD2 (6 bases). This CDR3 has 15 amino acids. V gave up 4 bases and J gave up 5 bases, with 16 bases separating them. From germline, CDR1 is LGHDT and CDR2 YNNKEL (reference sequence). CDR3 bases: TGTGCCAGCAGCCCTCCGGGACTTGCTGAAGATACGCAGTATTTT. Translation gives CASSPPGLAEDTQYF.

CDR3 DNA: TGTGCCAGCAGTTTATCGGGCAGGGGGTCCGGGGAGCTGTTTTTT. It codes for CASSLSGRGSGELFF. This chain uses TRBV28 with TRBJ2-2; 7 nucleotides align to TRBD1. Looked up from germline, CDR1 is MDHEN and CDR2 is SYDVKM. This CDR3 has 15 residues. The junction had 5 bases not matched to a gene; V was cut back by 1 base and J by 6 bases.

The gene calls are TRBV2 and TRBJ1-4, with TRBD1 as a possible D gene (6 bases). CDR3 length equals 15 residues. CDR1 is SNHLY and CDR2 is FYNNEI in the germline V gene. V was shortened by 9 bases and J by 1 base, with 15 bases between the two germline ends. The CDR3 DNA follows: TGTGCCAGTGTGGTGGGGGCGGGAACTAATGAAAAACTGTTTTTT. It encodes CASVVGAGTNEKLFF. The full variable domain, with the rest looked up from reference TRBV2 and TRBJ1-4, is EPEVTQTPSHQVTQMGQEVILRCVPISNHLYFYWYRQILGQKVEFLVSFYNNEISEKSEIFDDQFSVERPDGSNFTLKIRSTKLEDSAMYFCASVVGAGTNEKLFFGSGTQLSVL.

The genes are TRBV10-3 and TRBJ1-2; tentatively, D is TRBD1 (5 bases). Germline V gene data show CDR1 as ENHRY and CDR2 as SYGVKD. The V end lost 2 bases, the J end lost 7 bases, and 5 bases lay between the germline ends. The CDR3 sequence is 11 residues long. Written as DNA, the CDR3 is TGTGCCATCAGTGAGCAGGGTGGCTACACCTTC. This gives the protein CAISEQGGYTF.